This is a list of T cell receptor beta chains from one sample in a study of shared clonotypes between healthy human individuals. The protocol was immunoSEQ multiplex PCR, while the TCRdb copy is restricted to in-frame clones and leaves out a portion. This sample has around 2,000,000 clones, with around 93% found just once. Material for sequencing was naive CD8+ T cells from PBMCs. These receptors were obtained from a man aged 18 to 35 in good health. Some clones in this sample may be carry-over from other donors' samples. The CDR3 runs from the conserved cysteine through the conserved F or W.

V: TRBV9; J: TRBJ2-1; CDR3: CASSAPTFDDQRDRNEQFF
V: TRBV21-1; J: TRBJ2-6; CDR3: CASSPAGRPGANVLTF
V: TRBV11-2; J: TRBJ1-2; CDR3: CASSPGQGGRFRYGYTF
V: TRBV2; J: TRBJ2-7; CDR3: CASSERRAGVPYEQYF
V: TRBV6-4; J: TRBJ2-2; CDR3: CASSTLPGQGGELFF
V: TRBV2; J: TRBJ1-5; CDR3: CASGGRSNQPQHF
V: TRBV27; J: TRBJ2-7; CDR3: CASIGQAGGLYEQYF
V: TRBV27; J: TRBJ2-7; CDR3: CASSLSGVAPYEQYF
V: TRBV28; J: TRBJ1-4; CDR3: CASSPYRDNEPKLFF
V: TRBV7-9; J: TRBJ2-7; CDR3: CASSLSSGNPEQYF
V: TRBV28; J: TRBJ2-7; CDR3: CASKTGGEQYF
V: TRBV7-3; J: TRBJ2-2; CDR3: CASSLLSGRALVAGELFF
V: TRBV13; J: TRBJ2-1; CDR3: CASSFSGDEQFF
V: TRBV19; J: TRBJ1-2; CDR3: CASSETGPYTF
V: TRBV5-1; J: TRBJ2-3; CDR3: CASSLDFGGSTDTQYF
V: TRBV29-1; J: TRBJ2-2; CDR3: CSVEDIRTGNTGELFF
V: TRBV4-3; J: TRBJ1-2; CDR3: CASSQDWRGVNYGYTF
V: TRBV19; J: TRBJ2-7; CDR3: CASRRDGAYEQYF
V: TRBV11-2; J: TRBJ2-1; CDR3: CASSLAPVYEQFF
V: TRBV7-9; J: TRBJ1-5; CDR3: CASSLSGNNQPQHF
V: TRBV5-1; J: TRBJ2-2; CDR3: CASSLLLVGTGELFF
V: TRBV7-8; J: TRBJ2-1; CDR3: CASSLDRDRGYNEQFF
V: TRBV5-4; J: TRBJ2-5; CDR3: CASSLITLGRFQETQYF
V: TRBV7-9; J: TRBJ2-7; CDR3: CASSIDSYEQYF
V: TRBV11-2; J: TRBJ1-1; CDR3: CASSLAFAGGPEAFF
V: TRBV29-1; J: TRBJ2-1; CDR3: CSVGGDLAGGSSYNEQFF
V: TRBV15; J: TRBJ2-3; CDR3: CATSREAPDREFGDTQYF
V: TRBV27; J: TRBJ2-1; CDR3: CATTPSGRASYDEQFF